The clone carrying this T cell receptor (beta chain) was observed a handful of times. What it binds is not known. This sample was taken from a study of T cells in Graves' hyperthyroidism and ophthalmopathy. Between the trimmed V and J ends, which lost 0 bases and 1 base, there was a span of 7 bases. Germline V gives CDR1 LNHNV, CDR2 YYDKDF (reference sequence). The length of the CDR3 is 14 residues. Each patient was aged 18 to 65 and had newly diagnosed hyperthyroidism of under 2 months' duration. Uncontrolled infection, other autoimmune disease, pregnancy or lactation excluded patients. Using about 10 ml of fresh peripheral blood, PBMCs were prepared. Broader study findings: Ophthalmopathy, which appeared later, was predicted by the model a median roughly 6.4 months before onset.

Regions amplified from RNA transcripts were the TCR beta CDR3 regions. Using the HTBI primer set, a first-round RT-PCR was run on the TCR CDR3. TCRdb re-called the multiplex PCR reads with MiXCR, one entry per CDR3 protein. This table has under 300,000 distinct CDR3 sequences, less than 30% appearing once. The chain joins TRBV15 to TRBJ2-7; TRBD2 is a possible D gene (6 bases). This sequence originates from a middle-aged man with Graves' hyperthyroidism that later progressed to Graves' ophthalmopathy. The sample taken for sequencing was blood. CDR3 sequence reads: CATSRDGGSYEQYF. The CDR3 DNA reads TGTGCCACCAGCAGAGATGGAGGGTCCTACGAGCAGTACTTC.